The 22 T cell receptor beta chains in this list originate from one sample, sequenced in a study of T cell responses to AZD1222 COVID-19 vaccine. Sequencing used immunoSEQ multiplex PCR; TCRdb keeps in-frame clones, though not all of them. The repertoire holds around 110,000 clones, with 85% to 90% as singletons. The sequencing here drew on peripheral blood, taken on day 0 of AZD1222 vaccination. The receptors derive from an adult in good health.

The V gene is TRBV6-5, the J gene TRBJ1-2; the D gene is possibly TRBD1 (5 bases). Between the trimmed V and J ends, which lost 2 bases and 2 bases, there was a span of 15 bases. The length of the CDR3 is 16 residues. Germline V gene sequence: CDR1 MNHEY, CDR2 SVGAGI. The CDR3 DNA reads TGTGCCAGCAGTTACGGGGCGACAGTCCCAAACTATGGCTACACCTTC. This sequence encodes CASSYGATVPNYGYTF.

This chain links TRBV6-5 with TRBJ2-3; D is possibly TRBD2 (5 bases). Trimming cost V 7 bases and J 6 bases, with 14 bases left between them. There are 13 residues in the CDR3. Per germline, CDR1 MNHEY and CDR2 SVGAGI. CDR3 sequence (DNA): TGTGCCAGCACCGCGAGGGCCGGGGATACGCAGTATTTT. Protein sequence: CASTARAGDTQYF.

This clone was observed a few times. The genes are TRBV7-3 and TRBJ2-1; 7 bases align to TRBD2. Per germline, CDR1 SGHTA and CDR2 FQGTGA. There are 15 residues in the CDR3. The V gene end was trimmed by 5 bases and the J gene end by 10 bases; junction bases not matched to a gene: 14. CDR3 amino acids: CASSPGLVDEREQFF. The DNA for the CDR3 is TGTGCCAGCAGCCCCGGACTAGTAGACGAACGGGAGCAGTTCTTC.

The genes are TRBV12-3 or TRBV12-4 and TRBJ1-2; tentative D call: TRBD1 (6 bases). The ends were cut back, 5 bases at V and 5 bases at J, with 12 bases in the middle. The CDR3 sequence is 13 residues long. CDR3 nucleotides: TGTGCCAGCAGTACAGGGAGGGTTTATGGCTACACCTTC. Residues: CASSTGRVYGYTF.

The chain is built from TRBV3-1 (or the pseudogene TRBV3-2) and TRBJ2-2; the D gene is possibly TRBD2 (5 bases). Germline V gives CDR1 LGHDT, CDR2 YNNKEL (reference sequence). The ends were cut back, 4 bases at V and 3 bases at J, with 15 bases in the middle. The CDR3 length is 16 residues. CDR3 in amino acids: CASSPLTSSYTGELFF. In DNA, the CDR3 is TGTGCCAGCAGCCCTCTAACTAGTTCATACACCGGGGAGCTGTTTTTT.

This clone was detected only once. CDR3 loop: CASSPTAGLTKRDTQYF. Written as DNA, the CDR3 is TGTGCCAGCAGTCCGACCGCAGGCCTCACTAAGAGGGATACGCAGTATTTT. The genes are TRBV7-2 and TRBJ2-3, with no clear D. With 6 bases removed from V and 6 bases from J, the gap between germline ends came to 25 bases. Germline CDR1 reads SGHTA; CDR2 reads FQGNSA. The CDR3 has 17 residues.

The genes are TRBV5-1 and TRBJ1-4; no definite D call. The CDR3 spans 16 residues. The germline CDR1 and CDR2 sequences are SGHRS and YFSETQ. Trimming cost V 0 bases and J 4 bases, with 13 bases left between them. The CDR3 is CASSLAVGGDNEKLFF. The DNA for the CDR3 is TGCGCCAGCAGCTTGGCCGTTGGCGGAGATAATGAAAAACTGTTTTTT.

Only one count was recorded for this clone. The CDR3 DNA follows: TGTGCCAGCACCCAAGGAAACACCATATATTTT. Translation: CASTQGNTIYF. The chain carries TRBV6-5 and TRBJ1-3; D is unclear. The CDR3 covers 11 residues. V lost 7 bases to trimming and J lost 4 bases, with 5 bases between them. The germline V gene encodes CDR1 MNHEY and CDR2 SVGAGI.

This clone was counted a few times. The rearrangement uses TRBV27 and TRBJ2-2; 12 nucleotides align to TRBD2. This CDR3 comprises 16 residues. Germline assignment: CDR1 MNHEY and CDR2 SMNVEV (reference sequence). V was pared by 5 bases and J by 6 bases, with 7 bases of the junction left unmatched. CDR3 DNA sequence: TGTGCCAGCAGTCCCCTGACTAGCGGGAGCGCCGGGGAGCTGTTTTTT. This translates into CASSPLTSGSAGELFF.

The V call is TRBV4-1, the J call TRBJ1-5; TRBD1 might be the D (6 bases). Germline V CDR1 and CDR2: MGHRA, YSYEKL. This CDR3 region has 14 residues. Between the trimmed V and J ends, which lost 4 bases and 6 bases, there was a span of 13 bases. CDR3 region: CASSPARGRQPQHF. CDR3 DNA sequence: TGCGCCAGCAGCCCCGCCAGGGGACGTCAGCCCCAGCATTTT.

The chain employs TRBV20-1 and TRBJ1-2; D is undetermined. The germline CDR1 and CDR2 sequences are DFQATT and SNEGSKA (reference sequence). This CDR3 has 11 residues. Trimming pared 3 bases from V and 6 bases from J, leaving 8 bases between. CDR3 sequence (DNA): TGCAGTGCTAGGGTTGGAAATGGCTACACCTTC. It is translated as CSARVGNGYTF.

The chain combines TRBV4-1 with TRBJ1-5; tentatively, D is TRBD1 (5 bases). The germline V and J ends were trimmed by 2 bases and 2 bases, with 13 bases remaining between them. Germline V gene data show CDR1 as MGHRA and CDR2 as YSYEKL. This CDR3 contains 16 residues. The CDR3 region is CASSQPRETRNQPQHF. The DNA of the CDR3 is TGCGCCAGCAGCCAACCCAGGGAGACCCGCAATCAGCCCCAGCATTTT.

The chain has TRBV9 and TRBJ2-2, with 12 bases aligning to TRBD2. Germline V gene data show CDR1 as SGDLS and CDR2 as YYNGEE. The CDR3 is 17 residues long. V gave up 3 bases and J gave up 1 base; unmatched junction bases: 4. The CDR3 loop reads CASSARLAGVNTGELFF. Written as DNA, the CDR3 is TGTGCCAGCAGCGCCCGACTAGCGGGGGTGAACACCGGGGAGCTGTTTTTT.

The V call is TRBV19, the J call TRBJ2-7, with 9 bases that match TRBD1. Germline-derived CDR1 and CDR2 are LNHDA and SQIVND (reference sequence). The CDR3 has 18 amino acids. The ends lost 4 bases at V and 4 bases at J; junction bases unmatched: 17. CDR3 loop: CASSTMRGTGSKKYEQYF. CDR3 DNA: TGTGCCAGTAGTACAATGAGGGGGACAGGGTCGAAAAAATACGAGCAGTACTTC.

The J gene is TRBJ2-1, the V gene TRBV28; TRBD2 aligns across 10 bases. CDR3 length: 15 residues. Unmatched junction bases numbered 1, after V lost 5 bases and J lost 0 bases. Germline-derived CDR1 and CDR2 are MDHEN and SYDVKM. The CDR3 DNA reads as TGTGCCAGCAGTCAGCGGGGGGGCTCCTACAATGAGCAGTTCTTC. This codes for CASSQRGGSYNEQFF.

This clone was counted once. CDR3 coding DNA: TGTGCCAGCAGCCAAGAATCCGTGGCTAGCGGGAACTACAATGAGCAGTTCTTC. This sequence encodes CASSQESVASGNYNEQFF. The chain is built from TRBV4-2 and TRBJ2-1, with 9 bases fitting TRBD2. V shed 0 bases, J shed 3 bases, and the junction held 9 bases outside the gene matches. The CDR3 has 18 amino acids. The germline V gene has CDR1 LGHNA and CDR2 YNFKEQ.

V usage is TRBV18 and J usage is TRBJ1-6; TRBD1 matches at 10 bases. Germline CDR1 reads KGHSH; CDR2 reads LQKENI. The V gene end was trimmed by 4 bases and the J gene end by 13 bases; junction bases not matched to a gene: 4. This CDR3 comprises 13 residues. The CDR3 nucleotides read TGTGCCAGCTCACTCGGGACAGGGGATCCCCTCCACTTT. It codes for CASSLGTGDPLHF.

This clone was counted once. J is TRBJ1-2 and V is TRBV28; D unclear. The length of the CDR3 is 14 residues. Germline-derived CDR1 and CDR2 are MDHEN and SYDVKM. V lost 3 bases, J lost 1 base, and 9 bases lay in between. CDR3 nucleotide sequence: TGTGCCAGCAGTTTTGGTGGCAATAACTATGGCTACACCTTC. It translates to CASSFGGNNYGYTF.

This sequence joins TRBV29-1 and TRBJ2-2; TRBD2 is a possible D gene (6 bases). V gave up 2 bases and J gave up 5 bases, with 12 bases separating them. Looked up from germline, CDR1 is SQVTM and CDR2 is ANQGSEA. The CDR3 totals 14 residues. The DNA for the CDR3 is TGCAGCGTTGAACCGGGAGTGGTAACCGGGGAGCTGTTTTTT. It encodes CSVEPGVVTGELFF.

This chain connects TRBV7-2 to TRBJ1-3, with no clear D. The CDR3 is 18 amino acids. V lost 2 bases, J lost 0 bases, and 17 bases lay in between. Germline V gives CDR1 SGHTA, CDR2 FQGNSA. The CDR3 is CASSLRSSSSSSGNTIYF. For the CDR3, the DNA is TGTGCCAGCAGCTTACGGAGTTCCTCGTCGAGCTCTGGAAACACCATATATTTT.

The chain links TRBV29-1 to TRBJ2-4; D is ambiguous. The germline V gene has CDR1 SQVTM and CDR2 ANQGSEA. The V gene lost 3 bases and the J gene lost 0 bases, with 12 bases spanning the gap. The CDR3 extends over 15 amino acids. CDR3 loop: CSVELTKGAKNIQYF. In nucleotides, the CDR3 is TGCAGCGTTGAGCTCACCAAGGGAGCCAAAAACATTCAGTACTTC.

The CDR3, as DNA: TGTGCCAGCAGTGAAGCACCAGTAGGGAAGGTCTACGAGCAGTACTTC. Translating gives CASSEAPVGKVYEQYF. V and J are TRBV6-1 and TRBJ2-7; D is unclear. V gave up 0 bases and J gave up 3 bases, with 15 bases separating them. In germline, CDR1 is MNHNS, CDR2 SASEGT. This CDR3 contains 16 residues.